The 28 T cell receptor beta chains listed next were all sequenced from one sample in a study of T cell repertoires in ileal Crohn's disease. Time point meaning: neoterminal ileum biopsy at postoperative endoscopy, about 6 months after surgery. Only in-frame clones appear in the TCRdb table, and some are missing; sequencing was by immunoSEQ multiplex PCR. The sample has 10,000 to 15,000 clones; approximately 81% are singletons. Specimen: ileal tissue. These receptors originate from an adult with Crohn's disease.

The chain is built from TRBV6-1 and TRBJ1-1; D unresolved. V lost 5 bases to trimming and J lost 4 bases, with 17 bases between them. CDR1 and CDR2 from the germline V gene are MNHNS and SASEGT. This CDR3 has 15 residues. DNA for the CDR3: TGTGCCAGCAGTAAAGACGGACTTAAGGGCACTGAAGCTTTCTTT. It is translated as CASSKDGLKGTEAFF.

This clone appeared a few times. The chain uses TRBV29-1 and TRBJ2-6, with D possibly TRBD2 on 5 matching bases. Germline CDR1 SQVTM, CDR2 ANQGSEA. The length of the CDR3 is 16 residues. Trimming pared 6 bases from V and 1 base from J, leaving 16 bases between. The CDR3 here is CSVRLVGVSGANVLTF. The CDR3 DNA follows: TGCAGCGTAAGGTTGGTCGGGGTATCTGGGGCCAACGTCCTGACTTTC.

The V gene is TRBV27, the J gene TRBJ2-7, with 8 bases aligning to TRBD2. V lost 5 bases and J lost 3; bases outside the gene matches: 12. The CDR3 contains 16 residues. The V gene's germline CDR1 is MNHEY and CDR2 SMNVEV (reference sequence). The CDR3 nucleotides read TGTGCCAGCAGTCCTGCATCACTAGCGGAGGGCTACGAGCAGTACTTC. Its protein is CASSPASLAEGYEQYF.

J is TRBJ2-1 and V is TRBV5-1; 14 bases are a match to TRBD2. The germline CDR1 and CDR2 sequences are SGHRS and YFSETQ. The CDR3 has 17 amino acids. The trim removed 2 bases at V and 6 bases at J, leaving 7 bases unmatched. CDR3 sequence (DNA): TGCGCCAGCAGCTTACAACCCGGGACTAGCGGGAGCAATGAGCAGTTCTTC. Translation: CASSLQPGTSGSNEQFF.

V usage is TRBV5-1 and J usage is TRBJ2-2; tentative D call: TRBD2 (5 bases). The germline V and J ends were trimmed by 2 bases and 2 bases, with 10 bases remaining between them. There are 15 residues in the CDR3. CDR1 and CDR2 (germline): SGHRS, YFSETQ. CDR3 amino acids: CASSLSGVNTGELFF. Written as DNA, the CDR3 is TGCGCCAGCAGCTTAAGCGGTGTTAACACCGGGGAGCTGTTTTTT.

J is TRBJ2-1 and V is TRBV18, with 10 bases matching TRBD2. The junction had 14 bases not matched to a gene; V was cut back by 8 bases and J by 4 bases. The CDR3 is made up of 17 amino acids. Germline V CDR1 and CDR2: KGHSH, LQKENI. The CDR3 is CASTRTSGLFPYNEQFF. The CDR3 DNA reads TGTGCCAGCACTCGGACTAGCGGACTTTTCCCTTACAATGAGCAGTTCTTC.

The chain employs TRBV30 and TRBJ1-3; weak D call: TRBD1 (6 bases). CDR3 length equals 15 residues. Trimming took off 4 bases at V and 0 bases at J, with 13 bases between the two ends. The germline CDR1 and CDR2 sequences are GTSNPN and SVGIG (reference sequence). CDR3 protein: CAWTGGQISGNTIYF. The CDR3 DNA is TGTGCCTGGACGGGGGGACAAATCTCTGGAAACACCATATATTTT.

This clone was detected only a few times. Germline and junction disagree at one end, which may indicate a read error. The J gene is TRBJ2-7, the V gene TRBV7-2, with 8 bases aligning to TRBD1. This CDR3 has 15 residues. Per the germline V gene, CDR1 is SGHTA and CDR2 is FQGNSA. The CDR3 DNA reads TGTGCCAGCACCTTAAGATCAGGGGGCGGGTACGAGCAGTACTTC. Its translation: CASTLRSGGGYEQYF.

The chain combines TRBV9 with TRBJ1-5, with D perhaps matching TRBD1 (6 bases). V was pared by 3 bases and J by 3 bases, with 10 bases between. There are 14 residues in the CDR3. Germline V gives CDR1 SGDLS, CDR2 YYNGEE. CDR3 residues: CASSATGFNQPQHF. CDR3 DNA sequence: TGTGCCAGCAGCGCCACAGGGTTCAATCAGCCCCAGCATTTT.

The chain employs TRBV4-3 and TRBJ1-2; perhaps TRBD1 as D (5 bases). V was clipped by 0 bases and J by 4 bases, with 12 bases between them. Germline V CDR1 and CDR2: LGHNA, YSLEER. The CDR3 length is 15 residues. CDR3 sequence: CASSQDGGRGYGYTF. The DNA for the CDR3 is TGCGCCAGCAGCCAAGATGGGGGGAGGGGCTATGGCTACACCTTC.

CDR3 loop: CSVGSGTGGGQRAFF. The CDR3 DNA is TGCAGCGTCGGATCAGGAACAGGGGGCGGGCAACGAGCTTTCTTT. This chain links TRBV29-1 with TRBJ1-1; 9 nucleotides line up with TRBD1. J lost 10 bases, V lost 6 bases, and 18 bases had no gene match. Germline V gene lookup returns CDR1 SQVTM and CDR2 ANQGSEA. The CDR3 covers 15 residues. Variable domain in full (rest from reference TRBV29-1 and TRBJ1-1): SAVISQKPSRDICQRGTSLTIQCQVDSQVTMMFWYRQQPGQSLTLIATANQGSEATYESGFVIDKFPISRPNLTFSTLTVSNMSPEDSSIYLCSVGSGTGGGQRAFFGQGTRLTVV.

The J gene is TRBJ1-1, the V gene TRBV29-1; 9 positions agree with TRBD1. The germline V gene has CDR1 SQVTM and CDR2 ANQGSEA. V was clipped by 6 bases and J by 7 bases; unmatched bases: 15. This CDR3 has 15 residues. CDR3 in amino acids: CSVNPYPGQGIEAFF. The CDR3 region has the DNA TGCAGCGTCAATCCCTATCCGGGACAGGGAATTGAAGCTTTCTTT.

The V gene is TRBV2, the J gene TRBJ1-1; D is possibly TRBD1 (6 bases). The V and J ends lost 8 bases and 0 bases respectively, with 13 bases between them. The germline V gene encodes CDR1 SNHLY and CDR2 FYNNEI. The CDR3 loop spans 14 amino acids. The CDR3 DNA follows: TGTGCCAGCCTCGGACAGATCATGAACACTGAAGCTTTCTTT. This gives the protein CASLGQIMNTEAFF.

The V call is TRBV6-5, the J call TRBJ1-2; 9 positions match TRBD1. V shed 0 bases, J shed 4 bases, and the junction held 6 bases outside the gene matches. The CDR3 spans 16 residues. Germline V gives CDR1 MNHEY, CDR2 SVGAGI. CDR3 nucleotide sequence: TGTGCCAGCAGTTACTCGGCCGGGACAGGGAGCTATGGCTACACCTTC. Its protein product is CASSYSAGTGSYGYTF.

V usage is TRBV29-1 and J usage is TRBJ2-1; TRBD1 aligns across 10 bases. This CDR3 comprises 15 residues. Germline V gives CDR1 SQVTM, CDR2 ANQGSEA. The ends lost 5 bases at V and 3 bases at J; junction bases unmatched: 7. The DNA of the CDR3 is TGCAGCGTTCGAGGGGACAGGGGTGGCTACAATGAGCAGTTCTTC. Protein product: CSVRGDRGGYNEQFF.

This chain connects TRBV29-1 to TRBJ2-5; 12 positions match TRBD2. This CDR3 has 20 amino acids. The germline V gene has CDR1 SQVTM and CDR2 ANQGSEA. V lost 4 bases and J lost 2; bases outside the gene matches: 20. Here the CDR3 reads CSVAPHRRASGRAVQETQYF. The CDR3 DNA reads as TGCAGCGTTGCTCCCCATCGGCGGGCTAGCGGGAGGGCGGTGCAAGAGACCCAGTACTTC.

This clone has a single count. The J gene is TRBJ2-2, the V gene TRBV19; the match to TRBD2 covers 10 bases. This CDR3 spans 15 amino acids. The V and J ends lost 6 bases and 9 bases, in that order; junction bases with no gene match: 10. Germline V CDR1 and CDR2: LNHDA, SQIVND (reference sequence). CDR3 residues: CASRLAGDIIRELFF. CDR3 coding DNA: TGTGCCAGTAGGCTAGCGGGAGACATTATACGGGAGCTGTTTTTT.

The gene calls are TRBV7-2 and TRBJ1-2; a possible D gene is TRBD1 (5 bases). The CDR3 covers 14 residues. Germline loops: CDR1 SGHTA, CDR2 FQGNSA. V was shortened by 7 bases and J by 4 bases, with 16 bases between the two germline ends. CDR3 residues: CASNSGGVGYGYTF. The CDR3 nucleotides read TGTGCCAGCAACTCCGGGGGTGTTGGCTATGGCTACACCTTC.

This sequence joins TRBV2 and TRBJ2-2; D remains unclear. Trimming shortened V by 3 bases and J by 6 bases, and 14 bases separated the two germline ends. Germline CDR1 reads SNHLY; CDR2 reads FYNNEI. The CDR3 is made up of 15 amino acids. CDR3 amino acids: CASSEAVTHAGELFF. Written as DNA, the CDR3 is TGTGCCAGCAGTGAGGCTGTGACTCACGCCGGGGAGCTGTTTTTT.

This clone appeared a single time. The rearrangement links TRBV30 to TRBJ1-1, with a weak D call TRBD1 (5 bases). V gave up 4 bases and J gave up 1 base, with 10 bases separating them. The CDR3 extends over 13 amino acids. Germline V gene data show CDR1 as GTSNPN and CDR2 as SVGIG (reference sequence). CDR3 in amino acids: CAWTRQPNTEAFF. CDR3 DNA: TGTGCCTGGACTCGACAGCCGAACACTGAAGCTTTCTTT.

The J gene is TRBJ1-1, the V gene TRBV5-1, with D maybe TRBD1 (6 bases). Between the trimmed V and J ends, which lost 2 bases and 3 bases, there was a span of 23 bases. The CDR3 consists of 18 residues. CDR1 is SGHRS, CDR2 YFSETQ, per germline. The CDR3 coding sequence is TGCGCCAGCAGCTTTGACGGACAGACTCTACAAGGTGACACTGAAGCTTTCTTT. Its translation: CASSFDGQTLQGDTEAFF.

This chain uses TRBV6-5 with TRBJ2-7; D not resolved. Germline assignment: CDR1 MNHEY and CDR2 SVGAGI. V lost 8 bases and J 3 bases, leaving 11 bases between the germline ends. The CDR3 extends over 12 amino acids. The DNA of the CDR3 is TGTGCCAGCTCGGAACAGTTCTACGAGCAGTACTTC. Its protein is CASSEQFYEQYF.

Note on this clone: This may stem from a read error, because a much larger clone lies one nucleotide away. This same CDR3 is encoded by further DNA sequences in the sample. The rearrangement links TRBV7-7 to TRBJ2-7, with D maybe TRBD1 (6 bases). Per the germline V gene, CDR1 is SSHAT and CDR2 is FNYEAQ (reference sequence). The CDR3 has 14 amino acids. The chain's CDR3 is CASSLVRGTHEQYF. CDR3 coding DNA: TGTGCTAGTAGCTTAGTCAGGGGAACCCACGAGCAGTACTTC. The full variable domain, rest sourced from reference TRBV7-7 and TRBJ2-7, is GAGVSQSPRYKVTKRGQDVTLRCDPISSHATLYWYQQALGQGPEFLTYFNYEAQPDKSGLPSDRFSAERPEGSISTLTIQRTEQRDSAMYRCASSLVRGTHEQYFGPGTRLTVT.

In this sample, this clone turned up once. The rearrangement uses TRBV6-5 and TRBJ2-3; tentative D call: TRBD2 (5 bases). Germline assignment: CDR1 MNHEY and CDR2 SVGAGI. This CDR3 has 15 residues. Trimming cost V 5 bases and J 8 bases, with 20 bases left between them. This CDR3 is CASSANSGSAGTQYF. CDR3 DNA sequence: TGTGCCAGCAGTGCGAACTCGGGTAGCGCAGGTACGCAGTATTTT.

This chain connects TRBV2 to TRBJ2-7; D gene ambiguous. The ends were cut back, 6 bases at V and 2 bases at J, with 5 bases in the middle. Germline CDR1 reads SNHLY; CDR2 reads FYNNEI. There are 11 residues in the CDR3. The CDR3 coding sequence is TGTGCCAGCAGCCCTGCCTACGAGCAGTACTTC. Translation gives CASSPAYEQYF.

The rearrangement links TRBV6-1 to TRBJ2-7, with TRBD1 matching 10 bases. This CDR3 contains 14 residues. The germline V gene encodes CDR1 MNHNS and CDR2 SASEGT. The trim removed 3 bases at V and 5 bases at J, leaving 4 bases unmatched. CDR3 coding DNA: TGTGCCAGCAGTGACCGGGACAGGGGCAACGAGCAGTACTTC. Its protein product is CASSDRDRGNEQYF.

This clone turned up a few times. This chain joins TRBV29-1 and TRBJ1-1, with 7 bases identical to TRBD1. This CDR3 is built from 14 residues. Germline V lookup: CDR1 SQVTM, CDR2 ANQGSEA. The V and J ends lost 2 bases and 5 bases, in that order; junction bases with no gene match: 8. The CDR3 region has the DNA TGCAGCGTTGAATTCGGTAACAGGGGTACTGAAGCTTTCTTT. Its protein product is CSVEFGNRGTEAFF.

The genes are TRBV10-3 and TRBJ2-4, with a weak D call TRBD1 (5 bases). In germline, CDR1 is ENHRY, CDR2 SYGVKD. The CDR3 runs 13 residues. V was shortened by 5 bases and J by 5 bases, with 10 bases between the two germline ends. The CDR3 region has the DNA TGTGCCATCAGTTCCGTGACAGAAAACATTCAGTACTTC. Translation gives CAISSVTENIQYF.